The 11 T cell receptor beta chains listed next were all sequenced from one sample in a study of cytomegalovirus exposure and HLA in healthy donors. PCR used 60 Vbeta primers and 13 Jbeta primers. TCRdb's table, derived via immunoSEQ multiplex PCR, lists solely in-frame clones and lacks some. This sample has under 200,000 clones; roughly 12% occur once, and the top ten carry about 7.8%. Sequences were obtained from PBMCs. All receptors derive from a man aged 45-65 years in good health and CMV-seropositive.

The chain is built from TRBV4-1 and TRBJ2-1, with D tentatively TRBD1 (8 bases). V lost 3 bases and J 8 bases, leaving 17 bases between the germline ends. The CDR3 has 15 residues. CDR1 is MGHRA, CDR2 YSYEKL, per germline. CDR3 in DNA: TGCGCCAGCAGCCAGGGAGGGCAGGGGGCACATGAGCAGTTCTTC. Translated, it gives CASSQGGQGAHEQFF.

This chain links TRBV28 with TRBJ1-4, with D perhaps matching TRBD1 (5 bases). Per the germline V gene, CDR1 is MDHEN and CDR2 is SYDVKM. V was trimmed by 6 bases and J by 4 bases, leaving 15 bases between them. CDR3 length equals 15 residues. The CDR3 spells CASSEPGLRNEKLFF. In DNA form, the CDR3 reads TGTGCCAGCAGCGAACCGGGACTCCGTAATGAAAAACTGTTTTTT.

This clone has a handful of counts. The rearrangement links TRBV10-3 to TRBJ2-1; 11 positions match TRBD1. CDR1 and CDR2 (germline): ENHRY, SYGVKD. Trimming at V came to 0 bases and at J to 7 bases, leaving 14 bases not matched to a gene. The CDR3 is 19 amino acids. The CDR3 reads CAISESGFGLGQGENEQFF. CDR3 coding DNA: TGTGCCATCAGTGAGTCGGGATTCGGATTGGGACAGGGGGAAAATGAGCAGTTCTTC.

The chain links TRBV15 to TRBJ2-6; tentative D call: TRBD1 (6 bases). Trimming cost V 6 bases and J 0 bases, with 9 bases left between them. Germline-derived CDR1 and CDR2 are LNHNV and YYDKDF (reference sequence). This CDR3 has 15 residues. The CDR3 DNA is TGTGCCACCAGTCACAGGGCCTCTGGGGCCAACGTCCTGACTTTC. Translation gives CATSHRASGANVLTF. Combining the CDR3 with reference TRBV15 and TRBJ2-6 gives the whole variable domain DAMVIQNPRYQVTQFGKPVTLSCSQTLNHNVMYWYQQKSSQAPKLLFHYYDKDFNNEADTPDNFQSRRPNTSFCFLDIRSPGLGDTAMYLCATSHRASGANVLTFGAGSRLTVL.

CDR3 coding DNA: TGTGCCAGTAGTATGGGGGTAGGGGGAATCACCGGGGAGCTGTTTTTT. It is translated as CASSMGVGGITGELFF. This chain joins TRBV19 and TRBJ2-2; the D gene is possibly TRBD1 (6 bases). This CDR3 spans 16 amino acids. From germline, CDR1 is LNHDA and CDR2 SQIVND (reference sequence). Trimming took off 3 bases at V and 4 bases at J, with 15 bases between the two ends. Based on the CDR3 plus reference TRBV19 and TRBJ2-2, the full variable domain is DGGITQSPKYLFRKEGQNVTLSCEQNLNHDAMYWYRQDPGQGLRLIYYSQIVNDFQKGDIAEGYSVSREKKESFPLTVTSAQKNPTAFYLCASSMGVGGITGELFFGEGSRLTVL.

This clone occurred a few times. This rearrangement joins TRBV7-9 to TRBJ2-1, with D possibly being TRBD2 (5 bases). Germline V gene lookup returns CDR1 SEHNR and CDR2 FQNEAQ (reference sequence). There are 16 residues in the CDR3. V was shortened by 0 bases and J by 3 bases, with 12 bases between the two germline ends. CDR3 sequence reads: CASSLASGMIYNEQFF. The CDR3 DNA sequence: TGTGCCAGCAGCTTAGCGTCGGGGATGATCTACAATGAGCAGTTCTTC. The entire variable domain, with the rest obtained from reference TRBV7-9 and TRBJ2-1, is as follows: DTGVSQNPRHKITKRGQNVTFRCDPISEHNRLYWYRQTLGQGPEFLTYFQNEAQLEKSRLLSDRFSAERPKGSFSTLEIQRTEQGDSAMYLCASSLASGMIYNEQFFGPGTRLTVL.

This clone was seen a handful of times. The chain couples TRBV28 to TRBJ1-2; no firm D call. The CDR3 spans 14 residues. V lost 3 bases and J 6 bases, leaving 14 bases between the germline ends. The germline V gene encodes CDR1 MDHEN and CDR2 SYDVKM. CDR3 sequence reads: CASSLRPTIHGYTF. The CDR3 DNA follows: TGTGCCAGCAGTTTGAGGCCCACCATACATGGCTACACCTTC.

In its sample, this clone was seen a few times. The chain employs TRBV6-5 and TRBJ2-3; D possibly corresponds to TRBD2 (5 bases). V lost 1 base to trimming and J lost 4 bases, with 15 bases between them. The CDR3 is made up of 16 amino acids. CDR1 and CDR2 (germline): MNHEY, SVGAGI. The CDR3 bases are TGTGCCAGCAGTTACTACGACTCTCGGGGAGCAGATACGCAGTATTTT. Its translation: CASSYYDSRGADTQYF.

The chain combines TRBV7-8 with TRBJ1-4; D is ambiguous. V was cut by 2 bases and J by 5 bases, with 12 bases left in between. Germline-derived CDR1 and CDR2 are SGHVS and FQNEAQ. The CDR3 has 15 amino acids. CDR3 DNA sequence: TGTGCCAGCAGCTTATGGGCCGGTATGAATGAAAAACTGTTTTTT. It specifies CASSLWAGMNEKLFF.

This clone was counted a few times. The chain is built from TRBV19 and TRBJ1-2; 8 bases map to TRBD1. CDR1 is LNHDA, CDR2 SQIVND, per germline (reference sequence). With 3 bases clipped from V and 5 bases from J, the junction kept 5 bases outside the gene matches. CDR3 length: 14 amino acids. CDR3 loop: CASSITGGGYGYTF. CDR3 sequence (DNA): TGTGCCAGTAGTATCACAGGGGGAGGGTATGGCTACACCTTC.

In DNA form, the CDR3 reads TGTGCCAGCAGCGCCCACAGGGGCGAAGAGACCCAGTACTTC. It translates to CASSAHRGEETQYF. This chain joins TRBV11-3 and TRBJ2-5; TRBD1 agrees at 7 bases. This CDR3 has 14 residues. CDR1 SGHNT and CDR2 YENEEA come from the germline V gene. The V gene end was trimmed by 5 bases and the J gene end by 3 bases; junction bases not matched to a gene: 6.